Below, one T cell receptor (beta chain) is given with its context. Its antigen is not identified. This clone may be a read error of a much larger clone one base away. The data were obtained in a study of regulatory T cells in long-lasting Graves disease. Findings of the study overall: Relative to new patients (under 1,000), persistent patients exhibited greater sharing of public clonotypes (about 3,000). Persistent disease showed a preference for TRBV28, TRBJ1-2 and TRBJ2-5. Tissue studied was limited to peripheral blood, excluding thyroid tissue.

The CDR3 extends over 17 amino acids. CDR1 DFQATT and CDR2 SNEGSKA come from the germline V gene (reference sequence). V lost 5 bases to trimming and J lost 0 bases; unmatched junction nucleotides: 15. Relying on iRepertoire HTBI primers and Arm-PCR of CDR3 regions, the team built TCR beta libraries. TCRdb passed the multiplex PCR reads through MiXCR, listing each CDR3 protein once. This sample has some 560,000 distinct CDR3 sequences, with about 16% found just once. Time point reported: newly diagnosed GD, antithyroid drugs for less than 3 months. Generation of the TCR library employed RNA extracted from PBMCs. The data also belong to a second study, concerning T cells in Graves' hyperthyroidism and ophthalmopathy. That publication notes: TCR CDR3 regions were first amplified by RT-PCR with HTBI primers.

The sample here was peripheral blood mononuclear cells (PBMCs), taken at new diagnosis, from a patient treated with antithyroid drugs. This TCR came from a middle-aged woman with Graves disease. The rearrangement joins TRBV20-1 to TRBJ2-7; 8 positions agree with TRBD2. DNA for the CDR3: TGCAGTGCTCCGGGAAGGAGCGGGGGTGCAGGCTCCTACGAGCAGTACTTC. Protein product: CSAPGRSGGAGSYEQYF.